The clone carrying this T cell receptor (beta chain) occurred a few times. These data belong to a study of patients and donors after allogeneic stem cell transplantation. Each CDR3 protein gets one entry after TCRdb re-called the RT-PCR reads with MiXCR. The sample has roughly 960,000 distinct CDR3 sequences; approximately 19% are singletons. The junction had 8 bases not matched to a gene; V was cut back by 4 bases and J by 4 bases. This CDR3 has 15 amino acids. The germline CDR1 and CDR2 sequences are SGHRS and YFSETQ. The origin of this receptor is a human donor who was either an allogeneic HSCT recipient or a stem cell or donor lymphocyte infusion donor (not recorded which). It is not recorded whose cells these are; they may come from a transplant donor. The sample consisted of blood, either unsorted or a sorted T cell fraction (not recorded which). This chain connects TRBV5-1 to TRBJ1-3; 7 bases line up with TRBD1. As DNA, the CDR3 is TGCGCCAGCAGCCCCCAGACAGGGTCCGGAAACACCATATATTTT. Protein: CASSPQTGSGNTIYF.